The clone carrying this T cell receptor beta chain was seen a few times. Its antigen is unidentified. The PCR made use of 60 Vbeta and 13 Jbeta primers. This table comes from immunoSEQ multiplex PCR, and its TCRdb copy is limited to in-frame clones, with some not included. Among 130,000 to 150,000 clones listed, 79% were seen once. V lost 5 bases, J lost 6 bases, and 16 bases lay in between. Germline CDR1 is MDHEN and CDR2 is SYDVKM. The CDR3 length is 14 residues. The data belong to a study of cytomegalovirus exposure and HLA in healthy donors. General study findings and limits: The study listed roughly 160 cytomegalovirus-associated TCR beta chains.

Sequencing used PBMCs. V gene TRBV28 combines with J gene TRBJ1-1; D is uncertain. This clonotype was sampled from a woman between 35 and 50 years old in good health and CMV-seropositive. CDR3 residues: CASSAPGGRAEAFF. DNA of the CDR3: TGTGCCAGCAGTGCCCCGGGAGGGAGGGCTGAAGCTTTCTTT.